This is a list of T cell receptor beta chains from one sample in a study of CD8+CD57+ T cells in acquired aplastic anemia. MiXCR, applied by TCRdb to the reads, yields one record per CDR3 protein. The table lists some 180,000 distinct CDR3 sequences, just over 45% of them singletons. Source material: sorted CD4+, CD8+, or CD8+CD57+ T cells (not recorded which) from PBMCs. These receptors were obtained from a human donor in good health. The CDR3 runs from the conserved cysteine through the conserved F or W. A D gene is named only where the DNA matches it firmly. Not all rows give a size; the values are once, few, many and, for expanded clones, a class.

d_gene,j_gene,abundance,v_gene,CDR3aa,CDR3nt
NA,TRBJ1-1,NA,TRBV19,CASTSRVRNTEAFF,TGTGCCAGTACCTCCCGAGTTAGAAACACTGAAGCTTTCTTT
NA,TRBJ2-3,few,TRBV18,CASSLTETGDTQYF,TGTGCCAGCTCACTTACTGAGACGGGAGATACGCAGTATTTT
TRBD2,TRBJ2-2,many,TRBV5-4,CASSSEGLSVTGELFF,TGTGCCAGCAGCTCGGAGGGACTATCGGTGACCGGGGAGCTGTTTTTT
TRBD1,TRBJ2-5,NA,TRBV20-1,CSARTAGGQETQYF,TGCAGTGCTAGAACGGCAGGGGGTCAAGAGACCCAGTACTTC
NA,TRBJ1-2,NA,TRBV5-1,CASSLPGVTGYTF,TGCGCCAGCAGCTTGCCCGGGGTCACCGGCTACACCTTC
NA,TRBJ2-1,NA,TRBV9,CASSALRSSYNEQFF,TGTGCCAGCAGCGCCCTTCGTAGCTCCTACAATGAGCAGTTCTTC
TRBD2,TRBJ2-5,NA,TRBV20-1,CSAIGGGNQETQYF,TGCAGTGCTATCGGCGGGGGGAACCAAGAGACCCAGTACTTC
NA,TRBJ2-7,many,TRBV4-1,CASSQMERLSYEQYF,TGCGCCAGCAGCCAAATGGAGCGGCTATCCTACGAGCAGTACTTC
NA,TRBJ2-7,many,TRBV11-3,CASSFRASSYEQYF,TGTGCCAGCAGCTTTCGCGCGAGCTCCTACGAGCAGTACTTC
NA,TRBJ2-3,few,TRBV3-1,CASSQTRGAVGFSDTQYF,TGTGCCAGCAGCCAAACGCGTGGGGCAGTAGGGTTTTCAGATACGCAGTATTTT
NA,TRBJ2-7,NA,TRBV20-1,CSARSPHGIKYEQYF,TGCAGTGCTAGAAGTCCACATGGTATTAAATACGAGCAGTACTTC
TRBD1,TRBJ2-2,NA,TRBV10-3,CAISSQGALAGELFF,TGTGCCATCAGCTCACAGGGGGCTTTGGCCGGGGAGCTGTTTTTT
NA,TRBJ1-1,many,TRBV7-2,CASSLSGPGEAFF,TGTGCCAGCAGCTTATCAGGGCCAGGGGAAGCTTTCTTT
TRBD2,TRBJ2-1,many,TRBV20-1,CSAGRTSGRGYDEQFF,TGCAGTGCTGGACGGACTAGCGGGAGAGGTTATGATGAGCAGTTCTTC
NA,TRBJ2-2,NA,TRBV20-1,CSARRGTSIGELFF,TGCAGTGCTAGGCGCGGGACCAGCATCGGGGAGCTGTTTTTT
NA,TRBJ1-1,once,TRBV20-1,CSARADSGSRTEAFF,TGCAGTGCTAGAGCCGACTCAGGGTCACGCACTGAAGCTTTCTTT
TRBD1,TRBJ1-5,many,TRBV7-8,CASGTGGIQPQHF,TGTGCCAGCGGGACAGGGGGTATTCAGCCCCAGCATTTT
NA,TRBJ2-1,NA,TRBV7-2,CASSRTGNGEQFF,TGTGCCAGCAGCCGAACAGGGAATGGTGAGCAGTTCTTC
TRBD2,TRBJ2-5,many,TRBV7-2,CASSRGVGLAGAETQYF,TGTGCCAGCAGCCGAGGCGTAGGACTAGCGGGAGCGGAGACCCAGTACTTC
NA,TRBJ1-2,NA,TRBV7-2,CASSLSWGREEGYTF,TGTGCCAGCAGCTTGAGCTGGGGGCGCGAGGAAGGCTACACCTTC
NA,TRBJ1-6,many,TRBV20-1,CSARDQRESRRINSPLHF,TGCAGTGCTAGAGATCAAAGAGAATCAAGACGGATCAATTCACCCCTCCACTTT
NA,TRBJ2-7,few,TRBV2,CASSPQSSYEQYF,TGTGCCAGCAGCCCTCAGTCCTCCTACGAGCAGTACTTC
TRBD2,TRBJ2-1,NA,TRBV18,CASSPQSGRAINEQFF,TGTGCCAGCTCACCACAAAGCGGGAGGGCTATAAATGAGCAGTTCTTC
NA,TRBJ1-5,few,TRBV28,CASSLWAVQNQPQHF,TGTGCCAGCAGTTTATGGGCGGTCCAAAATCAGCCCCAGCATTTT
NA,TRBJ1-1,NA,TRBV5-5,CASSSLMGMNTGAFF,TGTGCCAGCAGCTCGTTGATGGGCATGAACACTGGAGCTTTCTTT
NA,TRBJ2-3,NA,TRBV10-3,CAISESASPSTDTQYF,TGTGCCATCAGTGAGTCAGCTAGTCCGAGCACAGATACGCAGTATTTT
NA,TRBJ1-5,medium-sized,TRBV10-3,CAISRQSNQPQHF,TGTGCCATCAGTCGACAGAGCAATCAGCCCCAGCATTTT
NA,TRBJ2-6,many,TRBV19,CASTHLSRSGANVLTF,TGTGCCAGTACCCACTTAAGTCGCTCTGGGGCCAACGTCCTGACTTTC
TRBD1,TRBJ2-3,NA,TRBV6-1,CASRSGGKDTQYF,TGTGCCAGCCGATCAGGGGGAAAAGATACGCAGTATTTT
NA,TRBJ2-3,NA,TRBV2,CASSPWIYTDTQYF,TGTGCCAGCAGTCCCTGGATCTACACAGATACGCAGTATTTT
TRBD1,TRBJ1-5,NA,TRBV6-1,CASRGRGRSQPQHF,TGTGCCAGCAGGGGAAGGGGGCGCAGTCAGCCCCAGCATTTT
TRBD2,TRBJ2-7,many,TRBV20-1,CSAVDMLTSGIHEQYF,TGCAGTGCTGTAGACATGTTGACTAGCGGGATCCACGAGCAGTACTTC
NA,TRBJ2-2,many,TRBV7-8,CASLNRRGTGELFF,TGTGCCAGCCTGAACAGGCGGGGCACCGGGGAGCTGTTTTTT
NA,TRBJ2-7,many,TRBV7-2,CASSLVGFEQYF,TGTGCCAGCAGCTTAGTAGGGTTCGAGCAGTACTTC
NA,TRBJ2-6,many,TRBV29-1,CSVADEGSSGANVLTF,TGCAGCGTTGCCGACGAGGGGAGCTCTGGGGCCAACGTCCTGACTTTC
TRBD1,TRBJ2-5,NA,TRBV7-7,CASSFNSSLGQGETQYF,TGTGCTAGCAGCTTCAACAGCTCACTCGGACAGGGGGAGACCCAGTACTTC
NA,TRBJ2-5,many,TRBV29-1,CSASGPEETQYF,TGCAGCGCCTCCGGACCGGAGGAGACCCAGTACTTC
NA,TRBJ1-4,NA,TRBV20-1,CSATRGGGFTNEKLFF,TGCAGTGCTACTAGGGGGGGGGGTTTCACTAATGAAAAACTGTTTTTT
TRBD1,TRBJ2-7,NA,TRBV5-1,CASSRGQDVEQYF,TGCGCCAGCAGCAGGGGACAGGACGTTGAGCAGTACTTC
NA,TRBJ2-2,NA,TRBV5-1,CASSLAGILNTGELFF,TGCGCCAGCAGCTTGGCCGGGATCTTAAACACCGGGGAGCTGTTTTTT
NA,TRBJ2-7,many,TRBV4-1,CASSPGQFSYEQYF,TGCGCCAGCAGCCCCGGACAGTTCTCCTACGAGCAGTACTTC
NA,TRBJ2-3,NA,TRBV10-3,CATMDTPISTDTQYF,TGTGCCACCATGGACACCCCGATCTCCACAGATACGCAGTATTTT
NA,TRBJ2-5,NA,TRBV7-3,CASSLTLQETQYF,TGTGCCAGCAGCTTGACCCTCCAAGAGACCCAGTACTTC